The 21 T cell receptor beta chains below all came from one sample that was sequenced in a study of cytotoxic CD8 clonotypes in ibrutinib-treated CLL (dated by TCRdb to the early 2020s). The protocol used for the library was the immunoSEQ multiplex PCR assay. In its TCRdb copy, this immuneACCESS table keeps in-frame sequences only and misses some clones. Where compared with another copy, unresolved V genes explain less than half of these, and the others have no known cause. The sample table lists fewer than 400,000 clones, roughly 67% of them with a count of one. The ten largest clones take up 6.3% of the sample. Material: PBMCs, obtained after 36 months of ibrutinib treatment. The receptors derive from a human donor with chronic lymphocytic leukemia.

DNA of the CDR3: TGCGCCAGCAGCTTTGGGAACCCCTACGAGCAGTACTTC. Its translation: CASSFGNPYEQYF. This rearrangement joins TRBV5-1 to TRBJ2-7, with D unclear. This CDR3 spans 13 amino acids. Germline CDR1 reads SGHRS; CDR2 reads YFSETQ. Trimming shortened V by 2 bases and J by 2 bases, and 8 bases separated the two germline ends. The full variable domain, its missing parts supplied by reference TRBV5-1 and TRBJ2-7, is KAGVTQTPRYLIKTRGQQVTLSCSPISGHRSVSWYQQTPGQGLQFLFEYFSETQRNKGNFPGRFSGRQFSNSRSEMNVSTLELGDSALYLCASSFGNPYEQYFGPGTRLTVT.

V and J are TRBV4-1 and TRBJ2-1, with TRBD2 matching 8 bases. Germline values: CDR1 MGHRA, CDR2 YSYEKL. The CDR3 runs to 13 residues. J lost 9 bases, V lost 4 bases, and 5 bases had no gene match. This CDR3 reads CASSPRGGIEQFF. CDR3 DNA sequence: TGCGCCAGCAGCCCTCGGGGGGGTATTGAGCAGTTCTTC.

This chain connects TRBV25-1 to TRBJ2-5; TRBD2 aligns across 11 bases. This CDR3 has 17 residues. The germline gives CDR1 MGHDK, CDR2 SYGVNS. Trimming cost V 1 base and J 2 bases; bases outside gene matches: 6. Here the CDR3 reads CASSEWNSGRDQETQYF. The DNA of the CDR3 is TGTGCCAGCAGTGAATGGAATAGCGGGAGGGATCAAGAGACCCAGTACTTC.

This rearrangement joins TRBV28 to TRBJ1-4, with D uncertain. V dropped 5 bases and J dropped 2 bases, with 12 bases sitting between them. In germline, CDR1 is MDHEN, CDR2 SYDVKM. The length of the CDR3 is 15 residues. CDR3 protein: CASSPGGVTNEKLFF. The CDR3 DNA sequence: TGTGCCAGCAGTCCGGGTGGGGTTACTAATGAAAAACTGTTTTTT.

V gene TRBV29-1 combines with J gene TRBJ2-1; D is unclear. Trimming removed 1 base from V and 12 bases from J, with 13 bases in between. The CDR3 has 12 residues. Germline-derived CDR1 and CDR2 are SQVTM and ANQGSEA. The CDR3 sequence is CSVEGNRVRQFF. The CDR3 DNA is TGCAGCGTTGAAGGGAATAGGGTCCGGCAGTTCTTC.

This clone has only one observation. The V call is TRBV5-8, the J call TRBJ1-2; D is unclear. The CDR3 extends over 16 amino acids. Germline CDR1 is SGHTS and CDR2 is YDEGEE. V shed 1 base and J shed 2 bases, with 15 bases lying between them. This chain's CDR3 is CASSLFVGIRNYGYTF. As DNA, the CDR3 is TGTGCCAGCAGCTTGTTCGTCGGGATAAGGAACTATGGCTACACCTTC. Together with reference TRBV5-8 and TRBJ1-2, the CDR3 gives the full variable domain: EAGVTQSPTHLIKTRGQQATLRCSPISGHTSVYWYQQALGLGLQFLLWYDEGEERNRGNFPPRFSGRQFPNYSSELNVNALELEDSALYLCASSLFVGIRNYGYTFGSGTRLTVV.

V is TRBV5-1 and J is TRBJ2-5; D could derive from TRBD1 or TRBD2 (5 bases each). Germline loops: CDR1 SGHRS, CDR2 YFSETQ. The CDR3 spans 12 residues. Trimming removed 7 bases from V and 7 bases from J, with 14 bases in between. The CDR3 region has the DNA TGCGCCAGCCGGGACGGAGTAGGGACCCAGTACTTC. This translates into CASRDGVGTQYF. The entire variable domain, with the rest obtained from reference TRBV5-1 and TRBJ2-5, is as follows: KAGVTQTPRYLIKTRGQQVTLSCSPISGHRSVSWYQQTPGQGLQFLFEYFSETQRNKGNFPGRFSGRQFSNSRSEMNVSTLELGDSALYLCASRDGVGTQYFGPGTRLLVL.

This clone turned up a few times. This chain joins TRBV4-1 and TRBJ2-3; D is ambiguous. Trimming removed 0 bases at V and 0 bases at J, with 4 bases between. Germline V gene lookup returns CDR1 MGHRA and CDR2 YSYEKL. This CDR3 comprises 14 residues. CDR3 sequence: CASSQDHSTDTQYF. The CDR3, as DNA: TGCGCCAGCAGCCAAGATCATAGCACAGATACGCAGTATTTT.

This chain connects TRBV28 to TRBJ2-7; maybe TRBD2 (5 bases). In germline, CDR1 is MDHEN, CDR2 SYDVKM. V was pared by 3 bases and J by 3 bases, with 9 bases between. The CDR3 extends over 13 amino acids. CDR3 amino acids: CASSFLANYEQYF. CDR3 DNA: TGTGCCAGCAGTTTCCTAGCCAACTACGAGCAGTACTTC.

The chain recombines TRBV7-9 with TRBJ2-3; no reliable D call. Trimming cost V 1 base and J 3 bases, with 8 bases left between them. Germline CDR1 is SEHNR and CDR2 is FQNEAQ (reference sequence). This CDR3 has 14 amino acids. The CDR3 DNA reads TGTGCCAGCAGCTTAGTCGACGGTACAGATACGCAGTATTTT. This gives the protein CASSLVDGTDTQYF. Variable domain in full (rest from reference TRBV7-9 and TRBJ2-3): DTGVSQNPRHKITKRGQNVTFRCDPISEHNRLYWYRQTLGQGPEFLTYFQNEAQLEKSRLLSDRFSAERPKGSFSTLEIQRTEQGDSAMYLCASSLVDGTDTQYFGPGTRLTVL.

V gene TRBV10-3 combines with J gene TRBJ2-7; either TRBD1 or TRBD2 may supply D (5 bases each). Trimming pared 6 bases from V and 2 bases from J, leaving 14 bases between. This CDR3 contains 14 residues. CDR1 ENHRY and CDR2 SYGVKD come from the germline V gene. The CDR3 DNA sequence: TGTGCCATCAGGGGGGAGAAGGGGACCTACGAGCAGTACTTC. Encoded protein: CAIRGEKGTYEQYF.

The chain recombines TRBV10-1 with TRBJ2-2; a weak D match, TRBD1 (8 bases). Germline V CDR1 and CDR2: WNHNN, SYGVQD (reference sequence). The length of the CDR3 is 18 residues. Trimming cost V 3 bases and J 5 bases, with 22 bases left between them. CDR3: CASSDPGQGPGGTGELFF. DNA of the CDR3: TGCGCCAGCAGTGACCCCGGACAGGGCCCGGGAGGTACCGGGGAGCTGTTTTTT.

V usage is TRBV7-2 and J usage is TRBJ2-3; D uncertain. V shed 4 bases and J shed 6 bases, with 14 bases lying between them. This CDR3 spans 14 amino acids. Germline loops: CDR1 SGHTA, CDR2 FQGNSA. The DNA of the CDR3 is TGTGCCAGCAGCTCTGACTGGAATGAGGATACGCAGTATTTT. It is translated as CASSSDWNEDTQYF.

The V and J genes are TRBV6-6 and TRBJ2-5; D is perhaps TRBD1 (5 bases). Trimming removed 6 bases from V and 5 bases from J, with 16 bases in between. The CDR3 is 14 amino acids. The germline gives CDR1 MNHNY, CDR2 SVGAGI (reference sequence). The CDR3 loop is CASSSQGRWETQYF. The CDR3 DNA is TGTGCCAGCAGCTCCCAGGGCCGGTGGGAGACCCAGTACTTC.

The CDR3: CASSDGSGSNQPQHF. CDR3 nucleotide sequence: TGTGCCAGCAGTGATGGGTCAGGGTCCAATCAGCCCCAGCATTTT. The rearrangement uses TRBV2 and TRBJ1-5; TRBD1 is a possible D gene (5 bases). Trimming shortened V by 3 bases and J by 3 bases, and 12 bases separated the two germline ends. From germline, CDR1 is SNHLY and CDR2 FYNNEI. CDR3 length: 15 residues.

DNA of the CDR3: TGTGCCAGCAGCCCCCTGCGAGCGAACACTGAAGCTTTCTTT. Translated, it gives CASSPLRANTEAFF. The V gene is TRBV6-5, the J gene TRBJ1-1; D gene uncertain. This CDR3 is built from 14 residues. CDR1 and CDR2 from the germline V gene are MNHEY and SVGAGI. V was pared by 6 bases and J by 1 base, with 12 bases between.

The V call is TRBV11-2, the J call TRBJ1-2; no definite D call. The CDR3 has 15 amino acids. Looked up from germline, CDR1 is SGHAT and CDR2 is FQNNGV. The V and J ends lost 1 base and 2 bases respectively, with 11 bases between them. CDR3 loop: CASSLVRTSNYGYTF. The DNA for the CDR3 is TGTGCCAGCAGCTTAGTTCGGACTTCAAACTATGGCTACACCTTC.

The CDR3 DNA follows: TGTGCCAGCACTGGGCTTCTCGAGGGCTACACCTTC. Its translation: CASTGLLEGYTF. The gene calls are TRBV2 and TRBJ1-2; D is unclear. V was trimmed by 7 bases and J by 8 bases, leaving 14 bases between them. Germline loops: CDR1 SNHLY, CDR2 FYNNEI. This CDR3 is built from 12 residues. The full variable domain, in which reference TRBV2 and TRBJ1-2 provide the parts outside the CDR3, is EPEVTQTPSHQVTQMGQEVILRCVPISNHLYFYWYRQILGQKVEFLVSFYNNEISEKSEIFDDQFSVERPDGSNFTLKIRSTKLEDSAMYFCASTGLLEGYTFGSGTRLTVV.

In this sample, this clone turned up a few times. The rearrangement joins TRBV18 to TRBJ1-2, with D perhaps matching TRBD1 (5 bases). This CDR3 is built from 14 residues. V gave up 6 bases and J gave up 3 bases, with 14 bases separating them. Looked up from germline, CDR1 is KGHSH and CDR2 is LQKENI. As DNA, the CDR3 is TGTGCCAGCTCGTGCAGACAGAATGACTATGGCTACACCTTC. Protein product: CASSCRQNDYGYTF.

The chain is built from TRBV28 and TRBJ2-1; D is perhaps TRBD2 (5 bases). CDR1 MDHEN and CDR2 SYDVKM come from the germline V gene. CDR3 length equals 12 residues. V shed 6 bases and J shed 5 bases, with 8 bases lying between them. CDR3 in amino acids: CASSPGNNEQFF. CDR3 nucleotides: TGTGCCAGCAGCCCCGGGAACAATGAGCAGTTCTTC.

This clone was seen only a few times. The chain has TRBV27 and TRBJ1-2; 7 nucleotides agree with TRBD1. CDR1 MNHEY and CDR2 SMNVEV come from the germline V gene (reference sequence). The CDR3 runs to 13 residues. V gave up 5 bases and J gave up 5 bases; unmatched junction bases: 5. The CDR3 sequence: CASSLGQRYGYTF. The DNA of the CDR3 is TGTGCCAGCAGTCTGGGACAGAGATATGGCTACACCTTC.